The rows below give T cell receptor beta chains drawn from one sample of a study of T cells in localized non-small cell lung cancer. The assay was immunoSEQ multiplex PCR, and TCRdb's table has in-frame clones only and misses some. The sample contains roughly 67,000 clones, approximately 85% of which appear only once. The starting material was peripheral blood, obtained before any cancer treatment. All receptors come from a female donor of 60 years or more with stage I lung adenocarcinoma. The CDR3 runs from the conserved cysteine through the conserved F or W. The D gene is left open where the match is weak. A row's size may be missing; if present it is once, few, many or a size class.

j_call v_call clone_size d_call cdr3_nt cdr3_aa
TRBJ1-2 TRBV5-1 - - TGCGCCAGCAGCTTGGTTGGGGGCGGAAACTATGGCTACACCTTC CASSLVGGGNYGYTF
TRBJ1-2 TRBV30 - TRBD1 TGTGCCTGGAAAGGGGGCTTTTATGGCTACACCTTC CAWKGGFYGYTF
TRBJ2-5 TRBV7-2 - - TGTGCCACAGCCCCCGACAGGTCAGAGACCCAGTACTTC CATAPDRSETQYF
TRBJ2-3 TRBV5-4 - - TGTGCCAGCAGTTCTGGGGGGGGCCTTAGCGTGGATACGCAGTATTTT CASSSGGGLSVDTQYF
TRBJ1-4 TRBV6-5 - - TGTGCCAGCTGGCGTGAAAAACTGTTTTTT CASWREKLFF
TRBJ1-4 TRBV11-3 - - TGTGCCAGCAGCCAGGAGACTGAAAAACTGTTTTTT CASSQETEKLFF
TRBJ1-6 TRBV7-3 - TRBD1 TGTGCCAGCAGCCCTAACGGACAGGGGACTTCACCCCTCCACTTT CASSPNGQGTSPLHF
TRBJ1-1 TRBV5-1 - - TGCGCCAGCACGGAGGGCACTGAAGCTTTCTTT CASTEGTEAFF
TRBJ1-5 TRBV28 - - TGTGCCAGCAGTTTACAACCAGGGTATCAGCCCCAGCATTTT CASSLQPGYQPQHF
TRBJ1-2 TRBV29-1 - - TGCAGCGTTGGTACGAGTCAGGGAAGTGGCTACACCTTC CSVGTSQGSGYTF
TRBJ2-1 TRBV6-5 - TRBD2 TGTGCCAGCAGAGGAGCGGGGGGTGTCTACAATGAGCAGTTCTTC CASRGAGGVYNEQFF
TRBJ2-1 TRBV5-1 - TRBD2 TGCGCCAGCAGCTTGCCCCTAGGTTATAGCGGGAGAGGAAATGAGCAGTTCTTC CASSLPLGYSGRGNEQFF
TRBJ2-6 TRBV7-9 - TRBD1 TGTGCCAGCAGCTTTATCACGACAGGGGGCTCTGGGGCCAACGTCCTGACTTTC CASSFITTGGSGANVLTF
TRBJ1-5 TRBV2 few TRBD1 TGTGCCAGCACTGGGACAGGGAATCAGCCCCAGCATTTT CASTGTGNQPQHF
TRBJ1-5 TRBV7-8 - - TGTGCCAGCAGCTTAGAATGGGGGCCGGGGCGACAAAGGCCCCAGCATTTT CASSLEWGPGRQRPQHF
TRBJ1-5 TRBV9 - - TGTGCCAGCAGCGACGTTGGGGGTCCTCAGCCCCAGCATTTT CASSDVGGPQPQHF
TRBJ2-7 TRBV25-1 - - TGTGCCAGAGCTAGCGTAAGCTCCTACGAGCAGTACTTC CARASVSSYEQYF
TRBJ2-7 TRBV23-1 - - TGCGCCAGCAGTCAATCCGATCGACAGGCCCGATTCCACGAGCAGTACTTC CASSQSDRQARFHEQYF
TRBJ1-6 TRBV15 - TRBD1 TGTGCCACCAGCAGCCTTTTACAGGGGACCCTCTCCTATAATTCACCCCTCCACTTT CATSSLLQGTLSYNSPLHF
TRBJ2-2 TRBV18 few TRBD2 TGTGCCAGCTCACCTCCGAGCGGGGGGAACACCGGGGAGCTGTTTTTT CASSPPSGGNTGELFF
TRBJ2-5 TRBV28 - - TGTGCCAGCAGTCGTAACCTGGGACAACAGGAGACCCAGTACTTC CASSRNLGQQETQYF
TRBJ2-4 TRBV19 - - TGTGCCAGTAGTACCAGGGTGGCCAAAAACATTCAGTACTTC CASSTRVAKNIQYF